Reported below is one T cell receptor beta chain. The study drew participants aged about 18 to 89 years from about two dozen US areas. Resolution of symptoms, clearance, or two negative PCRs was present in recovered Cohort 3 donors. This entry belongs to a study of blood T cell repertoires in COVID-19. Clones were sequenced by immunoSEQ multiplex PCR, and TCRdb holds only the in-frame ones, with some missing. The data show some 170,000 clones, 84% seen once. CDR1 and CDR2 from the germline V gene are LGHDT and YNNKEL (reference sequence). V trimming: 4 bases; J trimming: 3 bases; junction bases outside the gene matches: 7. This CDR3 is 16 amino acids long.

The sequence derives from a middle-aged man who had recovered from COVID-19. Sequencing was performed on PBMCs or T cells enriched from blood (not recorded which). V is TRBV3-1 (or the pseudogene TRBV3-2) and J is TRBJ1-5; 9 bases line up with TRBD1. In DNA, the CDR3 is TGTGCCAGCAGCCCGTCCGGGACAGGGAACAATCAGCCCCAGCATTTT. Its translation: CASSPSGTGNNQPQHF.